These T cell receptor beta chains were read from a single sample in a study of T cells in Graves' hyperthyroidism and ophthalmopathy. A single record per CDR3 protein comes from TCRdb applying MiXCR to the multiplex PCR reads. The table lists hundreds of thousands of distinct CDR3 sequences, around a fifth of them singletons. The sequencing input was blood. The receptor source for this set is a man aged 45-60 years with Graves' ophthalmopathy. Each CDR3 is given with its conserved first and last residue. A D gene is named only where the DNA matches it firmly. Expanded clones get a size class; other rows say once, few or many, or leave the size out.

TRBD1,TRBV11-1,many,TRBJ2-7,CASSPGQIYEQYF,TGTGCCAGCAGCCCGGGACAGATCTACGAGCAGTACTTC
NA,TRBV2,few,TRBJ2-3,CASSLSGTSTDTQYF,TGTGCCAGCAGTTTAAGCGGTACTAGCACAGATACGCAGTATTTT
NA,TRBV5-6,NA,TRBJ1-4,CASTRGTNEKLFF,TGTGCCAGCACACGGGGGACTAATGAAAAACTGTTTTTT
TRBD1,TRBV7-6,NA,TRBJ2-1,CASSSQGAYNEQFF,TGTGCCAGCAGCTCTCAGGGGGCCTACAATGAGCAGTTCTTC
TRBD2,TRBV30,many,TRBJ2-7,CASSTSGGYEQYF,TGTGCCTCTTCCACTAGCGGGGGATACGAGCAGTACTTC
TRBD1,TRBV28,many,TRBJ2-5,CASSLFGQGEETQYF,TGTGCCAGCAGTCTTTTCGGACAGGGGGAAGAGACCCAGTACTTC
TRBD2,TRBV11-2,NA,TRBJ2-1,CASSRTSGRRVNEQFF,TGTGCCAGCAGCCGAACTAGCGGGAGAAGAGTAAATGAGCAGTTCTTC
TRBD2,TRBV5-4,many,TRBJ2-1,CASSLVGGPYNEQFF,TGTGCCAGCAGCTTGGTGGGAGGGCCCTACAATGAGCAGTTCTTC
TRBD1,TRBV30,many,TRBJ1-1,CAWTRQGANTEAFF,TGTGCCTGGACCAGACAGGGGGCCAACACTGAAGCTTTCTTT
NA,TRBV18,many,TRBJ1-5,CASSPRPQGYQPQHF,TGTGCCAGCTCACCCCGACCCCAGGGCTATCAGCCCCAGCATTTT
NA,TRBV14,many,TRBJ2-7,CASTLDRPPNTYEQYF,TGTGCCAGCACCTTAGACAGGCCCCCTAATACCTACGAGCAGTACTTC
NA,TRBV18,many,TRBJ1-4,CASSRVGGGATNEKLFF,TGTGCCAGCTCCCGTGTAGGCGGGGGCGCAACTAATGAAAAACTGTTTTTT
TRBD1,TRBV5-1,many,TRBJ2-7,CASSIGTGGTYEQYF,TGCGCCAGCAGCATCGGGACAGGGGGTACCTACGAGCAGTACTTC
NA,TRBV30,many,TRBJ2-4,CAWSVRRLAKNIQYF,TGTGCCTGGAGTGTGCGGAGGCTAGCCAAAAACATTCAGTACTTC
NA,TRBV7-9,many,TRBJ1-2,CASSADSNYGYTF,TGTGCCAGCAGCGCGGACAGTAACTATGGCTACACCTTC
NA,TRBV12-3/TRBV12-4,many,TRBJ2-7,CASSRSSGGGYEQYF,TGTGCCAGCAGCCGATCTAGTGGCGGTGGCTACGAGCAGTACTTC
TRBD2,TRBV3-1,many,TRBJ2-7,CASSQDAWGGLQQYF,TGTGCCAGCAGCCAAGATGCTTGGGGGGGACTCCAGCAGTACTTC
NA,TRBV10-3,few,TRBJ1-1,CAISETGQMNTEAFF,TGTGCCATCAGTGAGACCGGACAGATGAACACTGAAGCTTTCTTT
NA,TRBV10-3,few,TRBJ1-2,CAISESGREEGYTF,TGTGCCATCAGTGAGTCCGGCAGGGAAGAGGGCTACACCTTC
NA,TRBV27,NA,TRBJ2-2,CASSLKGDTGELFF,TGTGCCAGCAGTTTAAAAGGAGATACCGGGGAGCTGTTTTTT
NA,TRBV20-1,many,TRBJ2-7,CSARDNAGGPSEQYF,TGCAGTGCTAGAGATAACGCGGGTGGACCTTCCGAGCAGTACTTC
NA,TRBV30,many,TRBJ2-3,CAWTWADTQYF,TGTGCCTGGACGTGGGCAGATACGCAGTATTTT
TRBD2,TRBV24-1,many,TRBJ2-1,CATSDPSGASYNEQFF,TGTGCCACCAGTGACCCCAGCGGGGCCAGCTACAATGAGCAGTTCTTC
TRBD2,TRBV20-1,many,TRBJ2-1,CSARVREGLNEQFF,TGCAGTGCTAGAGTTCGGGAGGGCCTCAATGAGCAGTTCTTC
NA,TRBV20-1,NA,TRBJ1-2,CSARVVYGYTF,TGCAGTGCTAGAGTCGTCTATGGCTACACCTTC
NA,TRBV7-9,NA,TRBJ2-6,CASSFEGRPSGANVLTF,TGTGCCAGCAGCTTTGAGGGGCGCCCCTCTGGGGCCAACGTCCTGACTTTC
NA,TRBV6-1,few,TRBJ2-7,CASSENGYEQYF,TGTGCCAGCAGTGAGAACGGCTACGAGCAGTACTTC
NA,TRBV13,many,TRBJ2-7,CASSFQQPRYEQYF,TGTGCCAGCAGCTTTCAACAGCCCCGTTACGAGCAGTACTTC
NA,TRBV11-2,NA,TRBJ2-5,CASSRVRETQYF,TGTGCCAGTAGTAGGGTCCGCGAGACCCAGTACTTC
TRBD1,TRBV19,few,TRBJ2-7,CASSPFYGQGTYEQYF,TGTGCCAGTAGTCCTTTTTACGGACAGGGAACCTACGAGCAGTACTTC
TRBD2,TRBV18,NA,TRBJ2-7,CASSPTGGSGEQYF,TGTGCCAGCTCACCAACGGGAGGCTCGGGGGAGCAGTACTTC
NA,TRBV20-1,few,TRBJ2-2,CSAGNGQNTGELFF,TGCAGTGCTGGAAACGGACAGAACACCGGGGAGCTGTTTTTT
TRBD2,TRBV11-2,NA,TRBJ2-1,CASSLLRTSGRGNEQFF,TGTGCCAGCAGCCTCCTTAGGACTAGCGGGAGGGGTAATGAGCAGTTCTTC
NA,TRBV6-1,few,TRBJ1-1,CASSDRRAEAFF,TGTGCCAGCTCTGACAGGCGGGCTGAAGCTTTCTTT
NA,TRBV19,NA,TRBJ1-1,CASRDERGLNTEAFF,TGTGCCAGCAGAGACGAACGCGGGCTGAACACTGAAGCTTTCTTT
NA,TRBV28,many,TRBJ1-2,CASSLSNYGYTF,TGTGCCAGCAGTTTATCTAACTATGGCTACACCTTC
TRBD2,TRBV2,many,TRBJ2-3,CARGGSGTSTDTQYF,TGTGCCAGAGGGGGTAGCGGGACCAGCACAGATACGCAGTATTTT
NA,TRBV5-1,many,TRBJ2-1,CASSLGGQPKDEQFF,TGCGCCAGCAGCTTGGGTGGACAACCGAAGGATGAGCAGTTCTTC
NA,TRBV27,few,TRBJ1-6,CATQASYNSPLHF,TGTGCCACCCAAGCTTCTTATAATTCACCCCTCCACTTT
NA,TRBV12-5,few,TRBJ2-1,CASGLVGWNEQFF,TGTGCTAGTGGTTTGGTCGGGTGGAATGAGCAGTTCTTC
NA,TRBV6-1,NA,TRBJ2-5,CASSPGGGRAETQYF,TGTGCCAGCAGCCCAGGGGGAGGACGTGCAGAGACCCAGTACTTC
NA,TRBV20-1,NA,TRBJ1-5,CSAYQGFGQPQHF,TGCAGTGCGTACCAGGGATTTGGTCAGCCCCAGCATTTT
TRBD1,TRBV29-1,many,TRBJ2-7,CSVGQGGTYEQYF,TGCAGCGTCGGACAGGGGGGCACCTACGAGCAGTACTTC